Included here is one T cell receptor beta chain sequence, with context. The record originates from a study of blood T cell repertoires in COVID-19. Looking at the study overall: The United States, Italy and Spain provided the acute and convalescent COVID-19 samples. Nucleic acid was either cDNA or gDNA, and it came from T cells, B-cell-depleted T cells, or PBMCs.

This CDR3 has 16 residues. The V and J ends lost 6 bases and 3 bases respectively, with 20 bases between them. CDR1 MNHEY and CDR2 SVGEGT come from the germline V gene. Seattle-derived patients entered the study during active infection and were followed longitudinally. Sequencing was performed with immunoSEQ multiplex PCR; in TCRdb, only in-frame clones are kept and a portion is missing. This table has a few hundred thousand clones, 65% to 90% appearing once. The receptor was derived from a woman between 65 and 79 years old with COVID-19, enrolled during active disease. Material for sequencing was peripheral blood. The V gene is TRBV6-2 or TRBV6-3, the J gene TRBJ1-2, with D possibly matching TRBD1 (6 bases). CDR3 region: CASSRSAGRGYYGYTF. The DNA of the CDR3 is TGTGCCAGCAGCCGAAGCGCGGGCAGGGGATACTATGGCTACACCTTC.